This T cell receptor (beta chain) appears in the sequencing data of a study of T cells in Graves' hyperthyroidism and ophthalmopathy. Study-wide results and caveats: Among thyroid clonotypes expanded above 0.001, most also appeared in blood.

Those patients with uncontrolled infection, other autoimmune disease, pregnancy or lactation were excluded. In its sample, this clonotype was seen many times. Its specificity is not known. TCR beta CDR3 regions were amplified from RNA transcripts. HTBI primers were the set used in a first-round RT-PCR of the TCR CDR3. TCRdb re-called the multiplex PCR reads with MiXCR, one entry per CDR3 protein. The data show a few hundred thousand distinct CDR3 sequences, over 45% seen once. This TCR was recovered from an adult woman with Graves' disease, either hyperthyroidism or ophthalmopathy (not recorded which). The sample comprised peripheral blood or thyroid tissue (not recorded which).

CDR3: CAITEQGADYGYTF. CDR3 DNA sequence: TGTGCCATCACCGAGCAGGGGGCGGACTATGGCTACACCTTC. The gene calls are TRBV10-3 and TRBJ1-2, with 8 bases that match TRBD1. In germline, CDR1 is ENHRY, CDR2 SYGVKD. This CDR3 spans 14 amino acids. V shed 7 bases, J shed 3 bases, and the junction held 7 bases outside the gene matches.